This T cell receptor beta chain emerged from a study of blood T cell repertoires in COVID-19. Study at large: T cells, B-cell-depleted T cells, or PBMCs provided the cDNA or gDNA that served as material.

The CDR3 is made up of 18 amino acids. The V and J ends lost 2 bases and 8 bases, in that order; junction bases with no gene match: 15. Looked up from germline, CDR1 is WNHNN and CDR2 is SYGVQD (reference sequence). The study recruited people aged about 18 to 89 years across approximately 24 US areas. The method was immunoSEQ multiplex PCR; TCRdb's version includes in-frame clones alone and lacks a portion of them. The sample carries about 190,000 clones, less than 85% recorded once. This clone was recorded a few times. The chain couples TRBV10-1 to TRBJ2-1, with 10 positions matching TRBD2. This TCR was recovered from a woman aged 55-69 years with acute COVID-19. What was sequenced was PBMCs or T cells enriched from blood (not recorded which). CDR3 sequence (DNA): TGCGCCAGCAGTGAGAGCTCCCCGAGCAGCGGGAGGGTCCATGAGCAGTTCTTC. Amino acids: CASSESSPSSGRVHEQFF.